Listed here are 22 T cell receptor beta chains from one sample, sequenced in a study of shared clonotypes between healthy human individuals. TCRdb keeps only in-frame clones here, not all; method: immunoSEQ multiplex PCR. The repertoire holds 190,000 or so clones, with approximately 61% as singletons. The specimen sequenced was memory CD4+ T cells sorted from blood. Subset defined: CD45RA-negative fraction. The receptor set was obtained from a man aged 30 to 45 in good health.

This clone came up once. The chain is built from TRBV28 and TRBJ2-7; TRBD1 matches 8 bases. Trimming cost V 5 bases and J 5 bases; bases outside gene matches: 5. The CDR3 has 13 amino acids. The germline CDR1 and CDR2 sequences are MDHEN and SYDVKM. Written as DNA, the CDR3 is TGTGCCAGCAGTCTACAGGGGGTCAACGAGCAGTACTTC. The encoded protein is CASSLQGVNEQYF.

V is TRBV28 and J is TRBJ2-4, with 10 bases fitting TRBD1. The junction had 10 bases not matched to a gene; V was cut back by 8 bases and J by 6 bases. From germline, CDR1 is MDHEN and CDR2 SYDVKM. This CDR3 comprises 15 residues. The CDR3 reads CASELGGTGANIQYF. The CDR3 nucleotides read TGTGCCAGCGAGTTGGGTGGGACAGGGGCAAACATTCAGTACTTC.

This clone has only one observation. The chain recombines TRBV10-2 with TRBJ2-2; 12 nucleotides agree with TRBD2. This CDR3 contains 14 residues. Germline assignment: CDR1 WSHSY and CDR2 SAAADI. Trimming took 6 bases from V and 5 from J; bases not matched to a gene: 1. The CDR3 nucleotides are TGCGCCAGCAGGACTAGCGGGAGTACCGGGGAGCTGTTTTTT. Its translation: CASRTSGSTGELFF.

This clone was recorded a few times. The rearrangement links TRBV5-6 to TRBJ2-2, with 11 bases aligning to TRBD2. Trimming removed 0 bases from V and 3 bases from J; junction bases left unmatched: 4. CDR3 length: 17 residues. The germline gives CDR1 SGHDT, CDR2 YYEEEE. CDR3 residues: CASSLGTSGSHTGELFF. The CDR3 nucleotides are TGTGCCAGCAGCTTGGGTACTAGCGGGAGCCACACCGGGGAGCTGTTTTTT. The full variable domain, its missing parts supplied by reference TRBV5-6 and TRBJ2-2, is DAGVTQSPTHLIKTRGQQVTLRCSPKSGHDTVSWYQQALGQGPQFIFQYYEEEERQRGNFPDRFSGHQFPNYSSELNVNALLLGDSALYLCASSLGTSGSHTGELFFGEGSRLTVL.

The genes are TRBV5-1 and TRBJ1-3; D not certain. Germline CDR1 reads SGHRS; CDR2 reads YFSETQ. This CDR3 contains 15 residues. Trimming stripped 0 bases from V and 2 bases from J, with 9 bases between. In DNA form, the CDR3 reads TGCGCCAGCAGCTTGGCCGGGAACACTGGAAACACCATATATTTT. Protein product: CASSLAGNTGNTIYF.

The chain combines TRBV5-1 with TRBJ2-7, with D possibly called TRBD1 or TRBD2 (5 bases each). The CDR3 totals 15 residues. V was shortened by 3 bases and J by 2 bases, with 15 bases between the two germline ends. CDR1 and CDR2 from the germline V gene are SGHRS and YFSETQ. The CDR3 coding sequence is TGCGCCAGCAGCTCCTACCCGGGGCAGACCTACGAGCAGTACTTC. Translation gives CASSSYPGQTYEQYF.

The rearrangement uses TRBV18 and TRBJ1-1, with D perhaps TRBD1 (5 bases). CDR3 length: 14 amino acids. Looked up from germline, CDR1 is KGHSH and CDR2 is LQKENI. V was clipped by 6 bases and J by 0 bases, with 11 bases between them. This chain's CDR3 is CASSVGQLNTEAFF. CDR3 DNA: TGTGCCAGCTCCGTGGGGCAGTTGAACACTGAAGCTTTCTTT. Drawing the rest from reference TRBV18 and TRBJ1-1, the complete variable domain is NAGVMQNPRHLVRRRGQEARLRCSPMKGHSHVYWYRQLPEEGLKFMVYLQKENIIDESGMPKERFSAEFPKEGPSILRIQQVVRGDSAAYFCASSVGQLNTEAFFGQGTRLTVV.

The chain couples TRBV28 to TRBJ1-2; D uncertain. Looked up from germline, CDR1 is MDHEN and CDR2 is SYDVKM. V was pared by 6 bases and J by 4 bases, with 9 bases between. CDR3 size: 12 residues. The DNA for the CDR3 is TGTGCCAGCAGGGTTACAGTCTATGGCTACACCTTC. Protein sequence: CASRVTVYGYTF.

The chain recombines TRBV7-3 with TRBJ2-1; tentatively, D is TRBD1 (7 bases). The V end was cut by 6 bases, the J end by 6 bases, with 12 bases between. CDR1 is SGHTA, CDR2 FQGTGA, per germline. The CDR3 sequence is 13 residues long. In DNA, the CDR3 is TGTGCCAGCAGGGCAGGGGGAGGCAATGAGCAGTTCTTC. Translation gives CASRAGGGNEQFF.

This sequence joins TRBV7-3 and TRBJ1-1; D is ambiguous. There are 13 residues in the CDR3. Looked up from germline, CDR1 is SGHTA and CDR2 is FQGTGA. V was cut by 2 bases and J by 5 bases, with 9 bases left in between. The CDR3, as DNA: TGTGCCAGCAGCTTAGGTAGCAGGACTGAAGCTTTCTTT. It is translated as CASSLGSRTEAFF.

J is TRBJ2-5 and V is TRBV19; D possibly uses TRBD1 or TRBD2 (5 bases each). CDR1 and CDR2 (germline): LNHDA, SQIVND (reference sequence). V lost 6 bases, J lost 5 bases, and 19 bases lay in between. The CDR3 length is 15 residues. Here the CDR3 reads CASSRESVGLETQYF. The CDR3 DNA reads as TGTGCCAGTAGCAGGGAGTCTGTGGGGTTGGAGACCCAGTACTTC. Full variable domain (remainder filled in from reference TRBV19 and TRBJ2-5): DGGITQSPKYLFRKEGQNVTLSCEQNLNHDAMYWYRQDPGQGLRLIYYSQIVNDFQKGDIAEGYSVSREKKESFPLTVTSAQKNPTAFYLCASSRESVGLETQYFGPGTRLLVL.

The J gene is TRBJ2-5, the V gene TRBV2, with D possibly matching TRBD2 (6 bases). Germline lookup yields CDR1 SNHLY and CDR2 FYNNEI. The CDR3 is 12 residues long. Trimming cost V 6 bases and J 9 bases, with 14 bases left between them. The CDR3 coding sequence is TGTGCCAGCAGGACGGAAGGAGGGTCCCAGTACTTC. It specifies CASRTEGGSQYF.

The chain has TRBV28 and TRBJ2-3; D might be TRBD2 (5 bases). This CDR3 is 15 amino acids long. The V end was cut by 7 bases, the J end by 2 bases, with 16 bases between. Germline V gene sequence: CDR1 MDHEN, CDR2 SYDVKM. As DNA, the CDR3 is TGTGCCAGCACCTTGCTACAGCGGCCCACAGATACGCAGTATTTT. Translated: CASTLLQRPTDTQYF.

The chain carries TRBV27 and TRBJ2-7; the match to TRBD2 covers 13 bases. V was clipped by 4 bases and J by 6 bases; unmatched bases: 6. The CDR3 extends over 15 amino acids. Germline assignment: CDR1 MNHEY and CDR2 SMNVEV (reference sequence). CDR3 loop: CASSSGLAGTSEQYF. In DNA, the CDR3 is TGTGCCAGCAGTTCGGGACTAGCGGGAACTTCCGAGCAGTACTTC.

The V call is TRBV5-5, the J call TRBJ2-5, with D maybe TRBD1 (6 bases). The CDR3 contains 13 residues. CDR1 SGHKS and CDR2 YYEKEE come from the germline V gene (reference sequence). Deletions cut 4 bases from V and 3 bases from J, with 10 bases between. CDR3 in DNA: TGTGCCAGCAGCACAGGGTACGAAGAGACCCAGTACTTC. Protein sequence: CASSTGYEETQYF.

CDR3 sequence (DNA): TGCGCCAGCAGGACAGGGGGCTCCTACGAGCAGTACTTC. Amino acid sequence: CASRTGGSYEQYF. The rearrangement links TRBV10-2 to TRBJ2-7; 9 nucleotides agree with TRBD1. CDR1 and CDR2 (germline): WSHSY, SAAADI. Germline trimming cut 6 bases from V and 0 bases from J; bases unmatched to any gene: 0. The CDR3 runs 13 residues.

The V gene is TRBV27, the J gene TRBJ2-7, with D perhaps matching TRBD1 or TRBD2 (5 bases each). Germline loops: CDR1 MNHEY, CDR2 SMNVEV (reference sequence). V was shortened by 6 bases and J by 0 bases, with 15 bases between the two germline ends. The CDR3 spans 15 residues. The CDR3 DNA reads TGTGCCAGCAGAGCTAGAGGGGCGTTCTCCTACGAGCAGTACTTC. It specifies CASRARGAFSYEQYF.

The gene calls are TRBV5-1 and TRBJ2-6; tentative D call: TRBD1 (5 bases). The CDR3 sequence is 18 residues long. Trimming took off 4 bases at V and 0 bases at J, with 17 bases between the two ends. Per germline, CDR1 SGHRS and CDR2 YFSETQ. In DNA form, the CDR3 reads TGCGCCAGCAGCGCTGACAGTTTGTCCAGCTCTGGGGCCAACGTCCTGACTTTC. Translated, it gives CASSADSLSSSGANVLTF.

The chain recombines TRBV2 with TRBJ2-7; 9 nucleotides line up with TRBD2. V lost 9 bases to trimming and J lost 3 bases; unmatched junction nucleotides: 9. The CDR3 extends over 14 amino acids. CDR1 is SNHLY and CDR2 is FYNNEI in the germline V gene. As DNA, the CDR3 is TGTGCCAGTGCCCTAGCGGGAAGCCTCTACGAGCAGTACTTC. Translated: CASALAGSLYEQYF.

The CDR3: CSVEGGFDDEQFF. The DNA for the CDR3 is TGCAGCGTTGAAGGAGGATTCGACGATGAGCAGTTCTTC. The V gene is TRBV29-1, the J gene TRBJ2-1; D gene uncertain. The CDR3 covers 13 residues. Trimming pared 1 base from V and 8 bases from J, leaving 12 bases between. CDR1 SQVTM and CDR2 ANQGSEA come from the germline V gene.

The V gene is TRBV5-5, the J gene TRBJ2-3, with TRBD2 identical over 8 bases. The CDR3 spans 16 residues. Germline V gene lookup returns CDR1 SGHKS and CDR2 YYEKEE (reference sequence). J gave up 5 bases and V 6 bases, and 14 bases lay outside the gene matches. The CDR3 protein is CASNPRGGRRVDTQYF. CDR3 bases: TGTGCCAGCAACCCCCGGGGCGGGAGGCGAGTAGATACGCAGTATTTT.

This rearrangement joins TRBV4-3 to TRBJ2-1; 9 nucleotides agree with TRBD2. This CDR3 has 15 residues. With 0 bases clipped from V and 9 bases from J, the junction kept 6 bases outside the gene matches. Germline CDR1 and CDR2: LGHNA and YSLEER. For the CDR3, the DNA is TGCGCCAGCAGCCAAGAGACTAGCGGATGGGGTGAGCAGTTCTTC. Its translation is CASSQETSGWGEQFF.